A selection of T cell receptor beta chains follows, all from one sample in a study of OX40 agonist ivuxolimab in advanced cancers. Clones were read by immunoSEQ multiplex PCR, and TCRdb kept only the in-frame ones, dropping some. The sample includes about 69,000 clones, nearly 90% of them seen just once. The sequencing here drew on CD4+ or CD8+ T cells sorted from blood, taken in a trial of the OX40 agonist ivuxolimab. Receptors originate from an adult with an advanced solid tumor such as melanoma, head and neck, liver or kidney cancer. Both conserved end residues are part of each CDR3. The order of the fields is V gene, D gene, J gene, clone size, CDR3 DNA, CDR3 protein. The D gene is left open where the match is weak. Clone size is not always given. Where it is, it says once, few, many or a class for expanded clones.

v_gene: TRBV6-1
d_gene: -
j_gene: TRBJ2-7
abundance: medium-sized
CDR3nt: TGTGCCAGCAGATCGACACAGAGCTCCTACGAGCAGTACTTC
CDR3aa: CASRSTQSSYEQYF

v_gene: TRBV5-5
d_gene: TRBD1
j_gene: TRBJ1-4
abundance: -
CDR3nt: TGTGCCAGCAGCTTGACAGGGGCGAGAAATGAAAAACTGTTTTTT
CDR3aa: CASSLTGARNEKLFF

v_gene: TRBV7-3
d_gene: -
j_gene: TRBJ2-2
abundance: few
CDR3nt: TGTGCCAGCAGCTTAGGGAACACCGGGGAGCTGTTTTTT
CDR3aa: CASSLGNTGELFF

v_gene: TRBV7-2
d_gene: TRBD2
j_gene: TRBJ2-1
abundance: -
CDR3nt: TGTGCCAGCAGCACCGGGACTAGCGGGAGAGTGCAGTTCTTC
CDR3aa: CASSTGTSGRVQFF

v_gene: TRBV7-2
d_gene: -
j_gene: TRBJ2-7
abundance: -
CDR3nt: TGTGCCAGCAGTATACAGGGAGGGACGAAGTACTTC
CDR3aa: CASSIQGGTKYF

v_gene: TRBV11-3
d_gene: TRBD2
j_gene: TRBJ2-5
abundance: -
CDR3nt: TGTGCCAGCAGCTTAGGGCTAGCGGGAGTAGAGACCCAGTACTTC
CDR3aa: CASSLGLAGVETQYF

v_gene: TRBV11-3
d_gene: TRBD2
j_gene: TRBJ2-1
abundance: -
CDR3nt: TGTGCCAGCAGCTTAGGGGTGGCGGGAGGATGGAATGAGCAGTTCTTC
CDR3aa: CASSLGVAGGWNEQFF

v_gene: TRBV28
d_gene: TRBD1
j_gene: TRBJ1-5
abundance: -
CDR3nt: TGTGCCAGCAGTCCCCTTTTGCAGGGGGCCCATCAGCCCCAGCATTTT
CDR3aa: CASSPLLQGAHQPQHF

v_gene: TRBV29-1
d_gene: TRBD1
j_gene: TRBJ1-2
abundance: -
CDR3nt: TGCAGCTCTTGGACAGGGAGGAACTATGGCTACACCTTT
CDR3aa: CSSWTGRNYGYTF

v_gene: TRBV5-1
d_gene: -
j_gene: TRBJ2-7
abundance: -
CDR3nt: TGCGCCAGCAGCTTGGAGGGGAGGCAAACCTACGAGCAGTACTTC
CDR3aa: CASSLEGRQTYEQYF

v_gene: TRBV5-1
d_gene: -
j_gene: TRBJ2-3
abundance: -
CDR3nt: TGCGCCAGCAGCGTAACAAGCACAGATACGCAGTATTTT
CDR3aa: CASSVTSTDTQYF

v_gene: TRBV28
d_gene: -
j_gene: TRBJ2-7
abundance: -
CDR3nt: TGTGCCAGCAGTACCCGACAGGAGATCCCCTACGAGCAGTACTTC
CDR3aa: CASSTRQEIPYEQYF

v_gene: TRBV28
d_gene: -
j_gene: TRBJ1-5
abundance: -
CDR3nt: TGTGCCAGCAGTATAGGGGGGGAGGGGTACCAGCCCCAGCATTTT
CDR3aa: CASSIGGEGYQPQHF

v_gene: TRBV19
d_gene: TRBD2
j_gene: TRBJ2-1
abundance: once
CDR3nt: TGTGCCAGTAGGAGGCTTGGGACTAGTGTCAATGAGCAGTTCTTC
CDR3aa: CASRRLGTSVNEQFF

v_gene: TRBV11-1
d_gene: -
j_gene: TRBJ2-2
abundance: -
CDR3nt: TGTGCCAGCAGCCCAGTGGCACCCGGGGAGCTGTTTTTT
CDR3aa: CASSPVAPGELFF

v_gene: TRBV5-4
d_gene: -
j_gene: TRBJ2-3
abundance: -
CDR3nt: TGTGCCAGCAGCCCCTACGGGAGAAGTACAGATACGCAGTATTTT
CDR3aa: CASSPYGRSTDTQYF

v_gene: TRBV2
d_gene: -
j_gene: TRBJ1-2
abundance: -
CDR3nt: TGTGCCAGCAGTGAAAGGGTCAGGGGCGGGGGCTACACCTTC
CDR3aa: CASSERVRGGGYTF

v_gene: TRBV29-1
d_gene: TRBD2
j_gene: TRBJ2-1
abundance: -
CDR3nt: TGCAGCGTTGACTTAGCGGGAAGTATAATAACGGGCAATGAGCAGTTCTTC
CDR3aa: CSVDLAGSIITGNEQFF

v_gene: TRBV2
d_gene: TRBD1
j_gene: TRBJ1-2
abundance: once
CDR3nt: TGTGCCAGCAGGGCGGACAGGGGGCATTATGGCTACACCTTC
CDR3aa: CASRADRGHYGYTF

v_gene: TRBV15
d_gene: -
j_gene: TRBJ1-1
abundance: -
CDR3nt: TGTGCCACCAGCAGAGGAGTGTGGACAGCTGAAGCTTTCTTT
CDR3aa: CATSRGVWTAEAFF

v_gene: TRBV30
d_gene: -
j_gene: TRBJ1-6
abundance: -
CDR3nt: TGTGCCTGGAGTTATGGCACACATAATAATTCACCCCTCCACTTT
CDR3aa: CAWSYGTHNNSPLHF

v_gene: TRBV30
d_gene: -
j_gene: TRBJ2-2
abundance: -
CDR3nt: TGTGCCTGGATGGCCGGGTTCGCGAACACCGGGGAGCTGTTTTTT
CDR3aa: CAWMAGFANTGELFF

v_gene: TRBV4-2
d_gene: -
j_gene: TRBJ2-5
abundance: -
CDR3nt: TGTGCCAGCAGCCCAGCGGGACAACAAGAGACCCAGTACTTC
CDR3aa: CASSPAGQQETQYF

v_gene: TRBV2
d_gene: -
j_gene: TRBJ1-6
abundance: -
CDR3nt: TGTGCCAGCAGTGTTTCCTATAATTCACCCCTCCACTTT
CDR3aa: CASSVSYNSPLHF

v_gene: TRBV11-3
d_gene: TRBD2
j_gene: TRBJ2-7
abundance: -
CDR3nt: TGTGCCAGCAGCGCCAGAAGCGGGAGCTTCTACGAGCAGTACTTC
CDR3aa: CASSARSGSFYEQYF

v_gene: TRBV18
d_gene: -
j_gene: TRBJ1-5
abundance: -
CDR3nt: TGTGCCAGCTCACCGGACACTAGCAATCAGCCCCAGCATTTT
CDR3aa: CASSPDTSNQPQHF

v_gene: TRBV5-6
d_gene: TRBD1
j_gene: TRBJ1-1
abundance: -
CDR3nt: TGTGCCAGCAGCTCTTACTCGCGGGACAGGGGCGCTGAAGCTTTCTTT
CDR3aa: CASSSYSRDRGAEAFF

v_gene: TRBV7-2
d_gene: -
j_gene: TRBJ2-2
abundance: -
CDR3nt: TGTGCCAGCAGCCCGACCCCGAACACCGGGGAGCTGTTTTTT
CDR3aa: CASSPTPNTGELFF

v_gene: TRBV7-2
d_gene: -
j_gene: TRBJ1-4
abundance: -
CDR3nt: TGTGCCAGCAGCTTAGGGGGGAGTGAGAGTGAAAAACTGTTTTTT
CDR3aa: CASSLGGSESEKLFF